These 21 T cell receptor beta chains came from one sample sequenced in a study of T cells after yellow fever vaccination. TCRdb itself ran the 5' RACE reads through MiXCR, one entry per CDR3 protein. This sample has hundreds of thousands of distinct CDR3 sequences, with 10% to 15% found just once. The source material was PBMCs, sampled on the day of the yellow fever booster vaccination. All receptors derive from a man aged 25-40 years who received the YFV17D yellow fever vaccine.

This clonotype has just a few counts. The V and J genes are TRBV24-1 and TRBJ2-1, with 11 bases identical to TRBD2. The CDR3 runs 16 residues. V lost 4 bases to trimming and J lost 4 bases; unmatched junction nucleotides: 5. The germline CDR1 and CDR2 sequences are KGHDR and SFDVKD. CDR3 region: CATSDFTSGSYNEQFF. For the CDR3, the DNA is TGTGCCACCAGTGACTTCACTAGCGGGAGTTACAATGAGCAGTTCTTC.

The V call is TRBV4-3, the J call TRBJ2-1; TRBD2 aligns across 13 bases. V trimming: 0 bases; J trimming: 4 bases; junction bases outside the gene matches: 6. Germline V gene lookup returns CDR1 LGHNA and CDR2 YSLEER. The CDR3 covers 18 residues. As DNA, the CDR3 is TGCGCCAGCAGCCAAGAGACGGGACTAGCGGGAAGATACAATGAGCAGTTCTTC. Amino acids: CASSQETGLAGRYNEQFF.

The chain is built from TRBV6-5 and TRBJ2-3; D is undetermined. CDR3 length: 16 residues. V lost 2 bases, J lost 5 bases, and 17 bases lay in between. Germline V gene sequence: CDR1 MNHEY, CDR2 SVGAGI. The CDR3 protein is CASSYPPGLAKDTQYF. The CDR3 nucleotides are TGTGCCAGCAGTTACCCCCCGGGCCTGGCTAAAGATACGCAGTATTTT.

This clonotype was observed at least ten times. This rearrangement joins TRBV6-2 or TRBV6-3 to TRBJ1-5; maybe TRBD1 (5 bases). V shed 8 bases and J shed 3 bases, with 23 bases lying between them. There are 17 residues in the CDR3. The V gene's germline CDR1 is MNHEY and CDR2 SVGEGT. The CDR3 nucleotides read TGTGCCAGCTCGACTTCATCACGGGGGGGACCCAATCAGCCCCAGCATTTT. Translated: CASSTSSRGGPNQPQHF.

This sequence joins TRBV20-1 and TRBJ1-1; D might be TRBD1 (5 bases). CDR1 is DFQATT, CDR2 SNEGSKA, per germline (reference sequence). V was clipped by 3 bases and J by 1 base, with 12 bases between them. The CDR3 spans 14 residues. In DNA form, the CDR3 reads TGCAGTGCTAGTAAGACAGCGACGAACACTGAAGCTTTCTTT. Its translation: CSASKTATNTEAFF.

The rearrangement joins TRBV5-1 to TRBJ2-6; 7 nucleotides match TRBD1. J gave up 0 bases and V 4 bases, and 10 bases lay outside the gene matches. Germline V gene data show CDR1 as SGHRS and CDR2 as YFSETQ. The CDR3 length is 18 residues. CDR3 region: CASSKQGTTYSGANVLTF. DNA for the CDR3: TGCGCCAGCAGCAAACAGGGGACCACCTACTCTGGGGCCAACGTCCTGACTTTC.

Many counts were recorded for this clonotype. The CDR3 sequence is CASKGQGYNEQFF. For the CDR3, the DNA is TGTGCCAGCAAGGGACAGGGCTACAATGAGCAGTTCTTC. The chain uses TRBV7-2 and TRBJ2-1; 9 bases map to TRBD1. J lost 3 bases, V lost 7 bases, and 1 base had no gene match. CDR1 is SGHTA and CDR2 is FQGNSA in the germline V gene. The CDR3 covers 13 residues.

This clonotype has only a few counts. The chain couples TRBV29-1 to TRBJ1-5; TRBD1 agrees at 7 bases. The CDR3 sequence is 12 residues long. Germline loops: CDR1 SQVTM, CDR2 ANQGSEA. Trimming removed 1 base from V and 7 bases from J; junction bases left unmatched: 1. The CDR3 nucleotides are TGCAGCGTTGAAGTAGGGGGCCAGCCCCAGCATTTT. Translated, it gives CSVEVGGQPQHF.

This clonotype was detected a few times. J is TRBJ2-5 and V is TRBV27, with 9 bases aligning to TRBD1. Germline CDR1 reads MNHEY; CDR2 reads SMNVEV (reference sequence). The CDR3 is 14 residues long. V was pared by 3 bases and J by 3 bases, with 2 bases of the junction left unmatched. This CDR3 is CASSFRTGEETQYF. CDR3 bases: TGTGCCAGCAGTTTTCGGACAGGGGAAGAGACCCAGTACTTC.

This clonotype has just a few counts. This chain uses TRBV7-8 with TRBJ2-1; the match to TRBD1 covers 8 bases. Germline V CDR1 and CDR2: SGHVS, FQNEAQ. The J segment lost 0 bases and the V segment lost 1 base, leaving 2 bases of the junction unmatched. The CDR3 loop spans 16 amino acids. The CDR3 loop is CASSLGDRSSYNEQFF. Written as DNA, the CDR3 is TGTGCCAGCAGCTTAGGGGACAGGAGCTCCTACAATGAGCAGTTCTTC.

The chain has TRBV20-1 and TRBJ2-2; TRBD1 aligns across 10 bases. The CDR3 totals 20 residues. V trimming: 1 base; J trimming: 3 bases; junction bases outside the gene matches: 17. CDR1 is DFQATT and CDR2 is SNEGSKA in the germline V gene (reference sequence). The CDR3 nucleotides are TGCAGTGCTAGAGGGCGTTCCGGGACAGGGGATTGGAGGGACACCGGGGAGCTGTTTTTT. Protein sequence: CSARGRSGTGDWRDTGELFF.

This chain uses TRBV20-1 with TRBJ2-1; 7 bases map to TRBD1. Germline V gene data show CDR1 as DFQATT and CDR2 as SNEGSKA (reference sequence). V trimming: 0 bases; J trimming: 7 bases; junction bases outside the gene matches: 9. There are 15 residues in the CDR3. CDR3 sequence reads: CSARDSSRGLNEQFF. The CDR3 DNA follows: TGCAGTGCTAGAGATAGTTCCAGGGGGTTAAATGAGCAGTTCTTC.

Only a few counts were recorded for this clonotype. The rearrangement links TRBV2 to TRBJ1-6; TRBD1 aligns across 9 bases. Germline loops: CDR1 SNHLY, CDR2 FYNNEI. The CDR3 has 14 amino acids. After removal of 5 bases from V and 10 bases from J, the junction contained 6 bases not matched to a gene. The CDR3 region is CASSPDRGGSPLHF. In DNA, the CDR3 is TGTGCCAGCAGTCCGGACAGGGGCGGATCACCCCTCCACTTT.

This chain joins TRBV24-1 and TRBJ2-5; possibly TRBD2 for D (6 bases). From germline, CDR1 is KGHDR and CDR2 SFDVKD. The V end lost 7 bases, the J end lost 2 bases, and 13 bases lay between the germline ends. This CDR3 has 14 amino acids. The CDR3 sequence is CATRGGGRQETQYF. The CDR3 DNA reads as TGTGCCACCAGGGGGGGAGGCCGACAAGAGACCCAGTACTTC.

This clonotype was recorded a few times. The CDR3 nucleotides read TGCAGTGCTAGTCGTCTAGCGGGAGCCGGTGGTAGCAATGAGCAGTTCTTC. This encodes CSASRLAGAGGSNEQFF. The V gene is TRBV20-1, the J gene TRBJ2-1; TRBD2 matches at 10 bases. V gave up 3 bases and J gave up 6 bases; unmatched junction bases: 14. The CDR3 has 17 amino acids. Germline V gene data show CDR1 as DFQATT and CDR2 as SNEGSKA (reference sequence).

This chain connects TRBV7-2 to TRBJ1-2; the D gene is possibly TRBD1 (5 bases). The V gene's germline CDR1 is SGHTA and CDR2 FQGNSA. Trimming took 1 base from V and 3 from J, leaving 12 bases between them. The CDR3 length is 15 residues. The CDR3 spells CASSLGPGLDYGYTF. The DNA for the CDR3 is TGTGCCAGCAGCTTAGGCCCAGGGCTAGACTATGGCTACACCTTC.

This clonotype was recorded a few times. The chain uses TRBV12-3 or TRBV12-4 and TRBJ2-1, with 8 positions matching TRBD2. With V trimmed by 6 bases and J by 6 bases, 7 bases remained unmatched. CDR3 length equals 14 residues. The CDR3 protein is CASSVIAGINEQFF. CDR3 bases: TGTGCCAGCAGCGTAATAGCGGGAATCAATGAGCAGTTCTTC.

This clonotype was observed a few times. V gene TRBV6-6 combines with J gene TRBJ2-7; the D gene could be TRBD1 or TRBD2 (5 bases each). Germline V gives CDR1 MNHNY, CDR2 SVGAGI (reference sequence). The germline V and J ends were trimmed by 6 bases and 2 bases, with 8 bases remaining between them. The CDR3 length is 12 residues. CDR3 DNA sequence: TGTGCCAGCAGACTGGGGGCCTACGAGCAGTACTTC. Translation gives CASRLGAYEQYF.

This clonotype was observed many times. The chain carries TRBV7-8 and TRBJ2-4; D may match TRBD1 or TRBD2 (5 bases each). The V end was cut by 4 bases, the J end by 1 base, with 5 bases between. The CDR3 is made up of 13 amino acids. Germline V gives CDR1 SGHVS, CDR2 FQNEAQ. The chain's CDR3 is CASSWGAKNIQYF. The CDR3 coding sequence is TGTGCCAGCAGCTGGGGGGCCAAAAACATTCAGTACTTC.

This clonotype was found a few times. The CDR3 loop reads CSARAGLAGEEQYF. The CDR3 DNA reads as TGCAGTGCTAGAGCGGGACTAGCGGGTGAAGAGCAGTACTTC. The rearrangement uses TRBV20-1 and TRBJ2-7; 12 bases match TRBD2. Germline loops: CDR1 DFQATT, CDR2 SNEGSKA (reference sequence). This CDR3 has 14 amino acids. The V and J ends lost 1 base and 7 bases, in that order; junction bases with no gene match: 5.

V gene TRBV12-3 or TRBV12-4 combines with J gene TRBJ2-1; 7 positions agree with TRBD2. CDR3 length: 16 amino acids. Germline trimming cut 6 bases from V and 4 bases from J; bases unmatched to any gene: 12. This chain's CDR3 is CASSFQVGGTYNEQFF. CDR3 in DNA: TGTGCCAGCAGCTTCCAAGTGGGAGGGACTTACAATGAGCAGTTCTTC.